The T cell receptor beta chain under discussion was sequenced for a study of shared clonotypes between healthy human individuals. With 3 bases removed from V and 0 bases from J, the gap between germline ends came to 18 bases. Germline V gives CDR1 KGHSH, CDR2 LQKENI. The CDR3 loop spans 18 amino acids. Here immunoSEQ multiplex PCR was the method, and the copy in TCRdb shows in-frame clones only, minus some. This sample has 950,000 to 1,100,000 clones; approximately 78% occur once, and the top ten carry roughly 0.61%. The sequence was collected from a man younger than 35 in good health. Some clones in this sample may be carry-over from other donors' samples. The chain has TRBV18 and TRBJ2-1; a weak D match, TRBD1 (8 bases). The sample consisted of memory CD4+ T cells from PBMCs. The sample's subset: CD45RA-negative fraction. DNA of the CDR3: TGTGCCAGCTCACCTGAACAGGGGGGGTTGAGCTCCTACAATGAGCAGTTCTTC. It specifies CASSPEQGGLSSYNEQFF.